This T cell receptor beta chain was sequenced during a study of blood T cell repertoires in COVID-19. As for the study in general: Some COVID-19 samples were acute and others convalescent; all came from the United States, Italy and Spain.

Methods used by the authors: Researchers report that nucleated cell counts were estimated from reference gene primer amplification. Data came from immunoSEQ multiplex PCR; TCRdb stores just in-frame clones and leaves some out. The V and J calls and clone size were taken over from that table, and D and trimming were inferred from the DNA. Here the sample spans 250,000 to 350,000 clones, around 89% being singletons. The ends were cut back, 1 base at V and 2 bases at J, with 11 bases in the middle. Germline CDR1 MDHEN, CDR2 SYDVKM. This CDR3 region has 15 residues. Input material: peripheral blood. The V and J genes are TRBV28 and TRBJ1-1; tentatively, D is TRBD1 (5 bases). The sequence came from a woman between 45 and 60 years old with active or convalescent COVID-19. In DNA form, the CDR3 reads TGTGCCAGCAGTTTATACCCAGGGTCTAACACTGAAGCTTTCTTT. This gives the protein CASSLYPGSNTEAFF. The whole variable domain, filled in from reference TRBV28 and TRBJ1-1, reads DVKVTQSSRYLVKRTGEKVFLECVQDMDHENMFWYRQDPGLGLRLIYFSYDVKMKEKGDIPEGYSVSREKKERFSLILESASTNQTSMYLCASSLYPGSNTEAFFGQGTRLTVV.